This T cell receptor (beta chain) originates from a study of response to subunit inactivated influenza vaccine. Germline V lookup: CDR1 MDHEN, CDR2 SYDVKM. The CDR3 has 15 residues. V was shortened by 1 base and J by 4 bases, with 14 bases between the two germline ends. This clonotype was found many times. Its antigen remains unknown. Findings and limits, study-wide: Authors suggested few new T cells are recruited by each seasonal influenza vaccination.

Each CDR3 protein is one row after TCRdb ran MiXCR on the RT-PCR reads. The sample includes roughly 700,000 distinct CDR3 sequences, more than 11% of them seen just once. V is TRBV28 and J is TRBJ2-7, with D uncertain. The receptor was isolated from a man between 45 and 60 years old who received an inactivated influenza vaccine. This material consisted of PBMCs from blood, taken roughly 2 weeks before vaccination. The CDR3 nucleotides are TGTGCCAGCAGTTTATCCCCGCACTTTCGGTACGAGCAGTACTTC. It translates to CASSLSPHFRYEQYF.